The clone carrying this TCR beta chain was seen a handful of times. The antigen is not known. The unexposed donors gave CD4+ T cells in about 2010-2019, prior to COVID-19. The cells were cultured for approximately ten days before CD4+ T cells were isolated. The sample comes from a study of CD4 T cells in relation to SARS-CoV-2 and coronaviruses. The repertoire was sequenced with immunoSEQ multiplex PCR; TCRdb's copy has only in-frame clones and lacks some. The sample contains 30,000 or so clones, about three quarters of which appear only once. Trimming pared 2 bases from V and 6 bases from J, leaving 14 bases between. The CDR3 spans 15 residues. The V gene's germline CDR1 is MNHNS and CDR2 SASEGT. General study findings and limits: No donor gave both pre-pandemic and post-infection samples.

The J gene is TRBJ1-5, the V gene TRBV6-1; D may be TRBD1 (5 bases). The sample was CD4+ T cells from PBMCs, cultured in vitro. The receptor's source is a human donor in good health. The DNA for the CDR3 is TGTGCCAGCAGTGAACAACAGGATTCGGGTCAGCCCCAGCATTTT. Protein: CASSEQQDSGQPQHF.